This passage covers 21 T cell receptor beta chains from one sample sequenced in a study of blood T cell repertoires in COVID-19. Sequencing used immunoSEQ multiplex PCR; TCRdb keeps in-frame clones, though not all of them. The sample includes about 99,000 clones, less than 90% of them seen just once. Specimen: peripheral blood. The origin of the receptors is a man aged 65 to 79 with active or convalescent COVID-19.

This sequence joins TRBV6-6 and TRBJ1-6; D is unclear. Trimming left V 7 bases short and J 5 bases short, with 3 bases between. The CDR3 is made up of 11 amino acids. In germline, CDR1 is MNHNY, CDR2 SVGAGI (reference sequence). CDR3 DNA: TGTGCCAGCAATAATAATTCACCCCTCCACTTT. Translating it yields CASNNNSPLHF.

This chain connects TRBV28 to TRBJ1-4; 9 bases align to TRBD1. The CDR3 has 14 residues. CDR1 is MDHEN and CDR2 is SYDVKM in the germline V gene. V shed 3 bases and J 5 bases; nucleotides not matched to a gene: 1. The CDR3 protein is CASSLGQGNEKLFF. CDR3 sequence (DNA): TGTGCCAGCAGTTTGGGACAGGGCAATGAAAAACTGTTTTTT.

V gene TRBV5-5 combines with J gene TRBJ1-1; D not resolved. This CDR3 contains 14 residues. The germline V and J ends were trimmed by 0 bases and 1 base, with 7 bases remaining between them. Germline loops: CDR1 SGHKS, CDR2 YYEKEE (reference sequence). The CDR3 region has the DNA TGTGCCAGCAGCTTGGGTGAAGCGAACACTGAAGCTTTCTTT. It translates to CASSLGEANTEAFF.

The chain is built from TRBV6-6 and TRBJ2-7; D is undetermined. The CDR3 spans 13 residues. From germline, CDR1 is MNHNY and CDR2 SVGAGI (reference sequence). Trimming pared 0 bases from V and 3 bases from J, leaving 6 bases between. CDR3 protein: CASSYSRHYEQYF. DNA of the CDR3: TGTGCCAGCAGTTACTCGCGTCACTACGAGCAGTACTTC.

The CDR3 is CASSEARAIYVTDTQYF. The CDR3 DNA follows: TGTGCCAGCAGTGAAGCGCGCGCGATATATGTGACAGATACGCAGTATTTT. This chain connects TRBV2 to TRBJ2-3; D gene uncertain. Trimming removed 0 bases from V and 3 bases from J, with 16 bases in between. Germline V gene data show CDR1 as SNHLY and CDR2 as FYNNEI. The CDR3 covers 17 residues. Supplemented by reference TRBV2 and TRBJ2-3, the full variable domain reads EPEVTQTPSHQVTQMGQEVILRCVPISNHLYFYWYRQILGQKVEFLVSFYNNEISEKSEIFDDQFSVERPDGSNFTLKIRSTKLEDSAMYFCASSEARAIYVTDTQYFGPGTRLTVL.

The sample holds one count of this clone. The chain carries TRBV3-1 (or the pseudogene TRBV3-2) and TRBJ1-6; TRBD1 agrees at 9 bases. CDR1 is LGHDT, CDR2 YNNKEL, per germline (reference sequence). CDR3 length: 14 amino acids. The V segment lost 1 base and the J segment 10 bases; nucleotides outside the gene matches: 2. The CDR3 DNA is TGTGCCAGCAGCCAAGGGACAGGGGTGTCACCCCTCCACTTT. Amino acids: CASSQGTGVSPLHF.

The chain employs TRBV5-1 and TRBJ2-3; 11 bases match TRBD1. This CDR3 spans 15 amino acids. Germline V gene sequence: CDR1 SGHRS, CDR2 YFSETQ. The J segment lost 6 bases and the V segment lost 0 bases, leaving 3 bases of the junction unmatched. The CDR3 is CASSLVGQGADTQYF. In DNA, the CDR3 is TGCGCCAGCAGCTTGGTCGGACAGGGGGCCGATACGCAGTATTTT.

V gene TRBV5-1 combines with J gene TRBJ2-4, with a possible D match to TRBD1 (5 bases). CDR3 size: 14 residues. Germline V gene sequence: CDR1 SGHRS, CDR2 YFSETQ. V was shortened by 4 bases and J by 8 bases, with 16 bases between the two germline ends. Here the CDR3 DNA reads TGCGCCAGCAGCCCAGGACAATCTGTGGACATTCAGTACTTC. As protein: CASSPGQSVDIQYF.

V is TRBV2 and J is TRBJ1-1; 7 nucleotides align to TRBD1. The CDR3 is 14 amino acids. J gave up 5 bases and V 4 bases, and 7 bases lay outside the gene matches. The germline CDR1 and CDR2 sequences are SNHLY and FYNNEI. This CDR3 is CASSVQGVRTEAFF. The DNA of the CDR3 is TGTGCCAGCAGTGTGCAGGGGGTGAGAACTGAAGCTTTCTTT.

The rearrangement links TRBV5-1 to TRBJ2-1, with TRBD1 matching 7 bases. Germline V gene data show CDR1 as SGHRS and CDR2 as YFSETQ. CDR3 size: 15 residues. The V gene end was trimmed by 0 bases and the J gene end by 6 bases; junction bases not matched to a gene: 6. The CDR3 DNA sequence: TGCGCCAGCAGCTTGGCCGCAAACAGGGGCAATGAGCAGTTCTTC. Translated, it gives CASSLAANRGNEQFF.

The chain links TRBV19 to TRBJ1-4; 9 bases are a match to TRBD1. With 7 bases clipped from V and 6 bases from J, the junction kept 12 bases outside the gene matches. Per the germline V gene, CDR1 is LNHDA and CDR2 is SQIVND (reference sequence). The CDR3 is 16 amino acids. The CDR3 reads CASTVTGQGNDEKLFF. The CDR3, as DNA: TGTGCCAGTACCGTAACCGGACAGGGGAATGATGAAAAACTGTTTTTT.

This chain links TRBV2 with TRBJ1-5; TRBD1 is a possible D gene (5 bases). From germline, CDR1 is SNHLY and CDR2 FYNNEI. This CDR3 contains 15 residues. Trimming shortened V by 6 bases and J by 1 base, and 13 bases separated the two germline ends. CDR3 nucleotides: TGTGCCAGCAGCCCCGGGGGGACCAGCAATCAGCCCCAGCATTTT. Its protein is CASSPGGTSNQPQHF. Looking up the rest from reference TRBV2 and TRBJ1-5 gives the full variable domain: EPEVTQTPSHQVTQMGQEVILRCVPISNHLYFYWYRQILGQKVEFLVSFYNNEISEKSEIFDDQFSVERPDGSNFTLKIRSTKLEDSAMYFCASSPGGTSNQPQHFGDGTRLSIL.

The sample holds a few counts of this clone. The chain uses TRBV3-1 (or the pseudogene TRBV3-2) and TRBJ1-2; 7 nucleotides agree with TRBD1. Germline values: CDR1 LGHDT, CDR2 YNNKEL (reference sequence). The junction had 4 bases not matched to a gene; V was cut back by 4 bases and J by 2 bases. This CDR3 spans 14 amino acids. The CDR3: CASSPQGTNYGYTF. For the CDR3, the DNA is TGTGCCAGCAGCCCACAGGGGACGAACTATGGCTACACCTTC.

This clone was observed a single time. CDR3 region: CASSSPGVGGYTF. In DNA form, the CDR3 reads TGTGCCAGCAGTTCCCCGGGAGTTGGGGGCTACACCTTC. The chain is built from TRBV6-5 and TRBJ1-2; D not resolved. The germline CDR1 and CDR2 sequences are MNHEY and SVGAGI. This CDR3 has 13 residues. V lost 4 bases and J 8 bases, leaving 14 bases between the germline ends.

CDR3 region: CASSAYRGGINSNQPQHF. CDR3 nucleotide sequence: TGTGCCAGCTCCGCCTACCGGGGGGGAATCAATAGCAATCAGCCCCAGCATTTT. The chain employs TRBV2 and TRBJ1-5; perhaps TRBD1 as D (5 bases). V lost 8 bases and J lost 0, with 23 bases in between. The CDR3 loop spans 18 amino acids. The germline CDR1 and CDR2 sequences are SNHLY and FYNNEI.

This clone was observed a few times. The chain links TRBV18 to TRBJ2-5, with a weak D call TRBD1 (6 bases). CDR3 length: 13 amino acids. Per the germline V gene, CDR1 is KGHSH and CDR2 is LQKENI. Trimming removed 4 bases from V and 5 bases from J, with 11 bases in between. In DNA form, the CDR3 reads TGTGCCAGCTCACGGGGGCGGATGGAGACCCAGTACTTC. It yields the protein CASSRGRMETQYF.

V gene TRBV5-4 combines with J gene TRBJ2-3, with D possibly matching TRBD1 (7 bases). This CDR3 contains 16 residues. CDR1 SGHNT and CDR2 YYREEE come from the germline V gene (reference sequence). Trimming took off 4 bases at V and 2 bases at J, with 17 bases between the two ends. This CDR3 reads CASSPGGRTYTDTQYF. DNA for the CDR3: TGTGCCAGCAGCCCAGGGGGGAGGACATACACAGATACGCAGTATTTT.

This clone has a single count. The chain joins TRBV9 to TRBJ2-7; a possible D gene is TRBD2 (5 bases). The germline gives CDR1 SGDLS, CDR2 YYNGEE. V was cut by 0 bases and J by 5 bases, with 12 bases left in between. CDR3 length: 14 amino acids. Here the CDR3 DNA reads TGTGCCAGCAGCGTAGAGCATACGGGGAACGAGCAGTACTTC. Protein sequence: CASSVEHTGNEQYF.

J is TRBJ2-7 and V is TRBV7-2; weak D call: TRBD1 (5 bases). Trimming left V 0 bases short and J 10 bases short, with 10 bases between. This CDR3 comprises 12 residues. Germline loops: CDR1 SGHTA, CDR2 FQGNSA. CDR3 nucleotides: TGTGCCAGCAGCTTAGCAACAGGTTCCCAGTACTTC. Translation gives CASSLATGSQYF.

The genes are TRBV5-1 and TRBJ2-3, with 8 bases lining up with TRBD1. The CDR3 is 14 amino acids. The junction had 7 bases not matched to a gene; V was cut back by 4 bases and J by 6 bases. Germline loops: CDR1 SGHRS, CDR2 YFSETQ. The CDR3 loop reads CASSLGQEDDTQYF. CDR3 sequence (DNA): TGCGCCAGCAGCCTGGGACAGGAGGATGATACGCAGTATTTT.

The CDR3 spells CASSTSGGRTDTQYF. CDR3 in DNA: TGTGCCAGCAGCACCAGCGGGGGGCGCACAGATACGCAGTATTTT. V and J are TRBV7-9 and TRBJ2-3, with 9 bases aligning to TRBD2. The CDR3 totals 15 residues. V lost 5 bases and J lost 1; bases outside the gene matches: 4. Germline V gene data show CDR1 as SEHNR and CDR2 as FQNEAQ (reference sequence).